This T cell receptor (beta chain) emerged from a study of identical twins. CDR3 length: 13 amino acids. V lost 2 bases and J lost 5, with 9 bases in between. This clonotype occurred many times. TCRdb called the 5' RACE reads again in MiXCR, with one record for every CDR3 protein. The sample holds about 530,000 distinct CDR3 sequences; about a fifth are singletons and the top ten take 0.4% to 0.6%. The data were also submitted as part of a second study, on yellow fever vaccine responses in identical twins.

The TCR sequence derives from a woman aged 18-29 years in good health. Sequenced material: CD4+ T cells sorted from blood. V is TRBV12-3 or TRBV12-4 and J is TRBJ2-5, with D possibly TRBD1 on 6 matching bases. CDR3 protein: CASSLRGIETQYF. CDR3 in DNA: TGTGCCAGCAGTTTAAGGGGGATCGAGACCCAGTACTTC.